A selection of T cell receptor beta chains follows, all from one sample in a study of T-cell reconstitution after alpha-beta-depleted transplantation in children. TCRdb itself ran the PCR reads through MiXCR, one entry per CDR3 protein. The sample contains 490,000 or so distinct CDR3 sequences, roughly an eighth of which appear only once. The sample consisted of PBMCs from the stem cell graft donor, taken from the stem cell graft. The source of these receptors is a human donor who donated a stem cell graft to a child with combined immunodeficiency. CDR3s include the opening cysteine and the closing phenylalanine or tryptophan. A D gene is named only where the DNA matches it firmly. Some rows have no size entry. The others give once, few or many, or a class for an expanded clone.

>-|-|TRBV20-1|TRBJ2-6
TGCAGTGCTCTTAGCCGAGACGGTATTAACGCGAGGCCTGGGGCCAACGTCCTGACTTTC
CSALSRDGINARPGANVLTF
>TRBD2|once|TRBV29-1|TRBJ2-3
TGCAGCGCCCGGGAGGCGGGGACCTACACAGATACGCAGTATTTT
CSAREAGTYTDTQYF
>TRBD1|-|TRBV4-3|TRBJ2-1
TGCGCCAGCAGCGCCGGGACAGGGGAATACAATGAGCAGTTCTTC
CASSAGTGEYNEQFF
>TRBD2|many|TRBV10-3|TRBJ2-3
TGTGCCGCCGGACTAGCGGAGAGCACAGATACGCAGTATTTT
CAAGLAESTDTQYF
>TRBD1|few|TRBV6-1|TRBJ1-2
TGTGCCAGCAGCAGGGGGACTAACTATGGCTACACCTTC
CASSRGTNYGYTF
>-|few|TRBV2|TRBJ2-1
TGTGCCAGCAGTGAAGCTGGGTCGAGGGGTGAGCAGTTCTTC
CASSEAGSRGEQFF
>TRBD1|few|TRBV10-3|TRBJ1-6
TGTGCCATCAGTGGGACACAGGGGGCGAATTCACCCCTCCACTTT
CAISGTQGANSPLHF
>-|-|TRBV12-3/TRBV12-4|TRBJ2-7
TGTGCCAGCAGTCGAACAGGGCCTCCTGCCTACGAGCAGTACTTC
CASSRTGPPAYEQYF
>-|few|TRBV6-2/TRBV6-3|TRBJ2-7
TGTGCCAGCATTCAGGGGGGTCCGTCCTACGAGCAGTACTTC
CASIQGGPSYEQYF
>-|-|TRBV3-1|TRBJ2-2
TGTGCCAGCAGCCTGATACAGAACACCGGGGAGCTGTTTTTT
CASSLIQNTGELFF
>-|few|TRBV20-1|TRBJ2-1
TGCAGTGCTAGAGATCTGGGGCGCAGTATTTTCAATGAGCAGTTCTTC
CSARDLGRSIFNEQFF
>-|many|TRBV12-3/TRBV12-4|TRBJ2-3
TGTGCCAGCAGCACAGGGCCGGCGCAGTATTTT
CASSTGPAQYF
>TRBD1|-|TRBV19|TRBJ1-5
TGTGCCAGTAGTACCCGACAGGGGAGCAATCAGCCCCAGCATTTT
CASSTRQGSNQPQHF
>-|few|TRBV13|TRBJ2-7
TGTGCCAGCAGCCGTCGGGGGTTTCGCGAGCAGTACTTC
CASSRRGFREQYF
>TRBD2|many|TRBV7-2|TRBJ2-1
TGTGCCAGCAGCTTAAGTCTGAGCGGGGGCTACAATGAGCAGTTCTTC
CASSLSLSGGYNEQFF
>-|many|TRBV12-5|TRBJ2-5
TGTGCTAGTGGTTCGACCCAAGAGACCCAGTACTTC
CASGSTQETQYF
>TRBD2|-|TRBV6-5|TRBJ2-5
TGTGCCAGCAGTTACTCGAACCGCGGGGGAGAGACCCAGTACTTC
CASSYSNRGGETQYF
>TRBD1|-|TRBV5-1|TRBJ2-1
TGCGCCAGCAGCTTGGCCAGACAGGGCGGCGATGAGCAGTTCTTC
CASSLARQGGDEQFF
>-|few|TRBV7-6|TRBJ2-2
TGTGCCAGCAGCTTTAGCATGACGACCGGGGAGCTGTTTTTT
CASSFSMTTGELFF
>-|few|TRBV5-4|TRBJ2-3
TGTGCCAGCATCGAGGAACCGGGCCGCGGGACAGATACGCAGTATTTT
CASIEEPGRGTDTQYF
>TRBD2|many|TRBV3-1|TRBJ2-1
TGTGCCAGCAGGCTTATGGGCGGGAGAATCTCCTACAATGAGCAGTTCTTC
CASRLMGGRISYNEQFF
>-|few|TRBV28|TRBJ2-2
TGTGCCAGCAGTCCTTGGGCTCAGGGAGGGGAGCTGTTTTTT
CASSPWAQGGELFF
>TRBD1|-|TRBV29-1|TRBJ1-5
TGCAGCGTGAGACAGGGAGCCGGACAGCCCCAGCATTTT
CSVRQGAGQPQHF
>-|many|TRBV6-5|TRBJ2-3
TGTGCCAGCAGTTACAGGGGAGGTACGCAGTATTTT
CASSYRGGTQYF
>TRBD1|-|TRBV12-3/TRBV12-4|TRBJ2-7
TGTGCCAGCAGTTCCCCGGGACAGGGAAAATACGAGCAGTACTTC
CASSSPGQGKYEQYF
>TRBD1|-|TRBV2|TRBJ1-5
TGTGCCAGCACCCCGGGACAGAACAATCAGCCCCAGCATTTT
CASTPGQNNQPQHF
>-|many|TRBV12-3/TRBV12-4|TRBJ2-2
TGTGCCAGCAGTCTGAAGACAATAGGGAACCCCGGGGAGCTGTTTTTT
CASSLKTIGNPGELFF
>-|few|TRBV4-3|TRBJ2-3
TGCGCCAGCAGCCAGATCCTAGCCACCGGGACAAAAAGGGATACGCAGTATTTT
CASSQILATGTKRDTQYF
>-|-|TRBV4-2|TRBJ2-5
TGTGCCAGCAGCCAGTCTGCAGGGGGGACGGAGACCCAGTACTTC
CASSQSAGGTETQYF
>-|-|TRBV7-2|TRBJ1-1
TGTGCCAGCAGACCCAGGACTTTTGGGGACACTGAAGCTTTCTTT
CASRPRTFGDTEAFF
>-|many|TRBV4-2|TRBJ2-5
TGTGCCAGCTGGAATTTGGGTGGGGGCGGCTCTGAGCAAGAGACCCAGTACTTC
CASWNLGGGGSEQETQYF
>-|many|TRBV12-3/TRBV12-4|TRBJ2-3
TGTGCCAGCAGTTTACTACGTACAGATACGCAGTATTTT
CASSLLRTDTQYF
>-|few|TRBV19|TRBJ2-1
TGTGCCAGTAGTCCTCCGACACCCCACAATGAGCAGTTCTTC
CASSPPTPHNEQFF
>TRBD1|-|TRBV11-3|TRBJ2-7
TGTGCCAGCAGCTCGCCTAGGACAGGGAAGTTCCACGAGCAGTACTTC
CASSSPRTGKFHEQYF
>-|many|TRBV6-5|TRBJ1-4
TGTGCCAGCAGTTATAGGCCAGCGATGAGTGGTAATGAAAAACTGTTTTTT
CASSYRPAMSGNEKLFF
>-|-|TRBV24-1|TRBJ2-1
TGTGCCACCAGTGATTTCGGAAGCGGGACACGCTCCTACAATGAGCAGTTCTTC
CATSDFGSGTRSYNEQFF
>TRBD1|few|TRBV28|TRBJ1-2
TGTGCCAGCAGAGGACAGGGGGGTTTCTATGGCTACACCTTC
CASRGQGGFYGYTF
>-|-|TRBV15|TRBJ1-2
TGTGCCACCAGCAGAGCGGTTAGTGGCTACACCTTC
CATSRAVSGYTF
>TRBD2|few|TRBV7-3|TRBJ2-5
TGTGCCAGCAGCCCCGGGGGGGGCTACTTTGAGACCCAGTACTTC
CASSPGGGYFETQYF
>TRBD1|many|TRBV29-1|TRBJ2-7
TGCAGCGTCGATACCGGGACAGGGTGGGGCGAGCAGTACTTC
CSVDTGTGWGEQYF
>-|many|TRBV6-6|TRBJ2-1
TGTGCCAGCACTTGGGGGCATGAGCAGTTCTTC
CASTWGHEQFF
>-|many|TRBV28|TRBJ2-1
TGTGCCAGCAGTTACCGTTCTCCCTCTTTCGATGAGCAGTTCTTC
CASSYRSPSFDEQFF
>-|few|TRBV6-1|TRBJ2-2
TGTGCCACTCGAGGGGCCCCGAACACCGGGGAGCTGTTTTTT
CATRGAPNTGELFF
>TRBD1|few|TRBV9|TRBJ2-7
TGTGCCAGCAGCGTGGGAACAGGGGTTGGCGAGCAGTACTTC
CASSVGTGVGEQYF
>-|-|TRBV20-1|TRBJ2-1
TGCAGTGCGCGTCCATTTGGGACCTACAATGAGCAGTTCTTC
CSARPFGTYNEQFF
>-|many|TRBV4-3|TRBJ1-3
TGCGCCAGCAGCCAAGACGGGGCTGCGGGAAACACCATATATTTT
CASSQDGAAGNTIYF